This T cell receptor beta chain was captured by sequencing in a study of T cells after yellow fever vaccination. As to this clonotype: Antigen specificity is unknown.

The length of the CDR3 is 13 residues. Trimming shortened V by 6 bases and J by 7 bases, and 18 bases separated the two germline ends. The germline gives CDR1 SQVTM, CDR2 ANQGSEA. Study-wide results and caveats: It was a small share of clonotypes that appeared in both CD4 and CD8 compartments. FACS-sorted repertoires could contain abundant clonotypes contaminating from the bulk population.

MiXCR was run by TCRdb on the 5' RACE reads, yielding one entry per CDR3 protein. This table has under 200,000 distinct CDR3 sequences, approximately 10% appearing once. This TCR was recovered from a man between 18 and 29 years old who received the YFV17D yellow fever vaccine. The chain links TRBV29-1 to TRBJ1-2; D may be TRBD1 (6 bases). Sequenced here: CD8+ T cells sorted from PBMCs, sampled 15 days after the yellow fever booster vaccination. The CDR3 region has the DNA TGCAGCGTCCCGTGGGGGGGCTCCCCTGGCTACACCTTC. The encoded protein is CSVPWGGSPGYTF. Complete variable domain (other parts from reference TRBV29-1 and TRBJ1-2): SAVISQKPSRDICQRGTSLTIQCQVDSQVTMMFWYRQQPGQSLTLIATANQGSEATYESGFVIDKFPISRPNLTFSTLTVSNMSPEDSSIYLCSVPWGGSPGYTFGSGTRLTVV.